This T cell receptor (beta chain) is from a study of shared clonotypes between healthy human individuals. Study-wide results and caveats: Naive subsets generally had larger estimated richness than memory subsets.

A word on this clone: Its specificity is not known. Other nucleotide sequences from this sample produce the same CDR3.

This CDR3 region has 14 residues. Per germline, CDR1 LNHDA and CDR2 SQIVND (reference sequence). V lost 3 bases and J 1 base, leaving 8 bases between the germline ends. Sequencing used immunoSEQ multiplex PCR; TCRdb keeps in-frame clones, though not all of them. The table shows 1.6 million or so clones, with approximately 97% occurring only once. This clonotype was obtained from a man in his thirties or forties in good health. The specimen was naive CD4+ T cells sorted from blood. The sample's subset: CD45RA+ positively selected. The V gene is TRBV19, the J gene TRBJ2-3; no reliable D call. The DNA for the CDR3 is TGTGCCAGTAGTATTGGTGGCGGCACAGATACGCAGTATTTT. As protein: CASSIGGGTDTQYF.